This passage covers 32 T cell receptor beta chains from one sample sequenced in a study of PD-1 blockade in classical Hodgkin lymphoma. Method: immunoSEQ multiplex PCR; TCRdb's copy keeps in-frame clones and lacks some. The table records about 50,000 clones, around nine tenths of them present only once. Autologous stem cell transplantation was followed by relapse in every patient, and brentuximab vedotin exposure varied. Here the sequenced sample was peripheral blood mononuclear cells (PBMCs), taken before the second cycle of nivolumab. The receptors shown here come from a human donor with classical Hodgkin lymphoma.

The CDR3 reads CASSPRTVLSTDTQYF. The CDR3 DNA reads TGTGCCAGCAGCCCCCGGACTGTTTTAAGCACAGATACGCAGTATTTT. V usage is TRBV9 and J usage is TRBJ2-3, with D perhaps TRBD2 (5 bases). V lost 4 bases, J lost 0 bases, and 15 bases lay in between. CDR1 and CDR2 (germline): SGDLS, YYNGEE. The CDR3 has 16 residues.

V and J are TRBV15 and TRBJ1-1; D perhaps matches TRBD1 (6 bases). The germline gives CDR1 LNHNV, CDR2 YYDKDF (reference sequence). V was shortened by 1 base and J by 4 bases, with 10 bases between the two germline ends. The CDR3 consists of 14 residues. Here the CDR3 DNA reads TGTGCCACCAGCAGAGGGGGAGGGGGCACTGAAGCTTTCTTT. It codes for CATSRGGGGTEAFF.

The chain couples TRBV18 to TRBJ2-3, with 9 bases aligning to TRBD1. Germline CDR1 reads KGHSH; CDR2 reads LQKENI. Unmatched junction bases numbered 6, after V lost 2 bases and J lost 3 bases. This CDR3 contains 16 residues. CDR3 bases: TGTGCCAGCTCACCAGGCGGGACAGGGTTTACAGATACGCAGTATTTT. Residues: CASSPGGTGFTDTQYF.

V is TRBV5-6 and J is TRBJ1-2, with D perhaps TRBD1 (5 bases). This CDR3 contains 15 residues. V shed 2 bases and J shed 0 bases, with 11 bases lying between them. Germline CDR1 reads SGHDT; CDR2 reads YYEEEE. CDR3 loop: CASSFVDRANYGYTF. The CDR3 region has the DNA TGTGCCAGCAGCTTTGTCGACAGAGCTAACTATGGCTACACCTTC.

The J gene is TRBJ2-7, the V gene TRBV15; 11 positions match TRBD1. There are 14 residues in the CDR3. The germline V gene encodes CDR1 LNHNV and CDR2 YYDKDF (reference sequence). J was trimmed by 7 bases and V by 4 bases; bases with no gene match: 6. In nucleotides, the CDR3 is TGTGCCACCAGCACTGGACAGGGGGCTTGGGAGCAGTACTTC. Protein sequence: CATSTGQGAWEQYF. The full variable domain, completed using reference TRBV15 and TRBJ2-7, is DAMVIQNPRYQVTQFGKPVTLSCSQTLNHNVMYWYQQKSSQAPKLLFHYYDKDFNNEADTPDNFQSRRPNTSFCFLDIRSPGLGDTAMYLCATSTGQGAWEQYFGPGTRLTVT.

The chain couples TRBV18 to TRBJ2-5, with D uncertain. This CDR3 is 11 amino acids long. Looked up from germline, CDR1 is KGHSH and CDR2 is LQKENI. The ends were cut back, 10 bases at V and 5 bases at J, with 11 bases in the middle. This CDR3 is CATRNGETQYF. For the CDR3, the DNA is TGTGCCACCCGGAACGGGGAGACCCAGTACTTC.

The chain combines TRBV6-5 with TRBJ2-1; no reliable D call. The CDR3 is made up of 14 amino acids. Germline CDR1 is MNHEY and CDR2 is SVGAGI. The V gene lost 0 bases and the J gene lost 5 bases, with 8 bases spanning the gap. In DNA form, the CDR3 reads TGTGCCAGCAGTTACTCGAGGCTACACAATGAGCAGTTCTTC. Amino acids: CASSYSRLHNEQFF.

This chain links TRBV28 with TRBJ2-5, with TRBD1 matching over 7 bases. J gave up 3 bases and V 10 bases, and 11 bases lay outside the gene matches. Germline V lookup: CDR1 MDHEN, CDR2 SYDVKM. The CDR3 loop spans 14 amino acids. The CDR3 loop reads CATRRPGTEETQYF. The CDR3 coding sequence is TGTGCCACCCGGAGACCCGGGACAGAAGAGACCCAGTACTTC.

The rearrangement joins TRBV10-3 to TRBJ2-3; the match to TRBD2 covers 12 bases. Germline V gene data show CDR1 as ENHRY and CDR2 as SYGVKD. The CDR3 consists of 15 residues. With 5 bases clipped from V and 4 bases from J, the junction kept 4 bases outside the gene matches. The CDR3 sequence is CAISPTSGGSDTQYF. The CDR3 DNA reads TGTGCCATCAGTCCGACTAGCGGGGGATCAGATACGCAGTATTTT.

The chain employs TRBV4-1 and TRBJ1-4; D gene uncertain. The V gene's germline CDR1 is MGHRA and CDR2 YSYEKL. The CDR3 has 15 amino acids. Trimming removed 4 bases from V and 3 bases from J, with 12 bases in between. As DNA, the CDR3 is TGCGCCAGCAGCCCCACCCCAGGCTCTAATGAAAAACTGTTTTTT. Its translation: CASSPTPGSNEKLFF.

The V call is TRBV7-9, the J call TRBJ1-3; D is unresolved. CDR3 length: 14 residues. Trimming removed 5 bases at V and 4 bases at J, with 12 bases between. Germline CDR1 SEHNR, CDR2 FQNEAQ (reference sequence). CDR3 sequence (DNA): TGTGCCAGCAGCCCTGGCAGGCAAGGAAACACCATATATTTT. Its protein product is CASSPGRQGNTIYF.

The count of this clone is one. J is TRBJ2-1 and V is TRBV6-5; 8 bases line up with TRBD1. The CDR3 contains 15 residues. J gave up 7 bases and V 6 bases, and 11 bases lay outside the gene matches. Looked up from germline, CDR1 is MNHEY and CDR2 is SVGAGI. The CDR3 spells CASSRTGTGTNEQFF. The CDR3, as DNA: TGTGCCAGCAGCAGAACCGGGACAGGAACTAATGAGCAGTTCTTC.

V and J are TRBV5-1 and TRBJ1-4, with 9 bases matching TRBD1. The CDR3 is made up of 12 amino acids. CDR1 SGHRS and CDR2 YFSETQ come from the germline V gene. Trimming removed 5 bases from V and 16 bases from J; junction bases left unmatched: 9. The CDR3 DNA follows: TGCGCCAGCAGTCCGGGACAGGGACGAGGGTTTTTT. It translates to CASSPGQGRGFF.

V is TRBV28 and J is TRBJ1-5; no definite D call. The CDR3 length is 13 residues. V shed 6 bases and J shed 2 bases, with 8 bases lying between them. Germline loops: CDR1 MDHEN, CDR2 SYDVKM. DNA of the CDR3: TGTGCCAGCAGGGTTGGGGGCAATCAGCCCCAGCATTTT. Amino acid sequence: CASRVGGNQPQHF.

The chain carries TRBV30 and TRBJ2-7, with TRBD2 as a possible D gene (5 bases). Germline loops: CDR1 GTSNPN, CDR2 SVGIG (reference sequence). This CDR3 region has 12 residues. V was cut by 2 bases and J by 6 bases, with 11 bases left in between. The CDR3: CAWSKSGGEQYF. Written as DNA, the CDR3 is TGTGCCTGGAGTAAGTCTGGAGGCGAGCAGTACTTC.

The chain recombines TRBV7-6 with TRBJ2-3; possible D gene TRBD1, 5 bases. The length of the CDR3 is 20 residues. Trimming took off 2 bases at V and 2 bases at J, with 26 bases between the two ends. CDR1 and CDR2 (germline): SGHVS, FNYEAQ. CDR3 sequence: CASSLYPAGPSVRVTDTQYF. DNA of the CDR3: TGTGCCAGCAGCTTATACCCAGCAGGGCCCTCCGTACGAGTCACAGATACGCAGTATTTT.

This clone was recorded only once. This rearrangement joins TRBV5-1 to TRBJ2-5, with D tentatively TRBD2 (6 bases). Germline values: CDR1 SGHRS, CDR2 YFSETQ. The V and J ends lost 0 bases and 0 bases respectively, with 9 bases between them. The CDR3 is 15 amino acids. The CDR3 sequence: CASSLGRGNQETQYF. The DNA of the CDR3 is TGCGCCAGCAGCTTGGGCCGGGGGAACCAAGAGACCCAGTACTTC.

The rearrangement uses TRBV28 and TRBJ1-2, with 7 positions matching TRBD1. The J segment lost 8 bases and the V segment lost 6 bases, leaving 15 bases of the junction unmatched. There are 15 residues in the CDR3. Germline CDR1 reads MDHEN; CDR2 reads SYDVKM. CDR3 DNA: TGTGCCAGCAGGCCGGTTGGGGGGACAGACAAAGGCTACACCTTC. It yields the protein CASRPVGGTDKGYTF.

The V call is TRBV7-6, the J call TRBJ2-5, with 9 positions matching TRBD1. The V segment lost 4 bases and the J segment 5 bases; nucleotides outside the gene matches: 8. Germline CDR1 reads SGHVS; CDR2 reads FNYEAQ. This CDR3 has 15 residues. The CDR3 DNA reads TGTGCCAGCAGCTCGGATTCGGGACAGGGTGAGACCCAGTACTTC. It yields the protein CASSSDSGQGETQYF.

This rearrangement joins TRBV7-8 to TRBJ1-6; 9 bases are a match to TRBD1. J was trimmed by 7 bases and V by 2 bases; bases with no gene match: 3. Per germline, CDR1 SGHVS and CDR2 FQNEAQ. This CDR3 spans 15 amino acids. The CDR3 is CASSLLGTGNSPLHF. DNA for the CDR3: TGTGCCAGCAGCTTATTGGGGACAGGGAATTCACCCCTCCACTTT. The whole variable domain, remainder taken from reference TRBV7-8 and TRBJ1-6, is GAGVSQSPRYKVAKRGQDVALRCDPISGHVSLFWYQQALGQGPEFLTYFQNEAQLDKSGLPSDRFFAERPEGSVSTLKIQRTQQEDSAVYLCASSLLGTGNSPLHFGNGTRLTVT.

This chain joins TRBV23-1 and TRBJ2-5; perhaps TRBD1 as D (6 bases). TRBV23-1 is placed among ORFs of uncertain function. This CDR3 comprises 16 residues. V gave up 4 bases and J gave up 4 bases, with 19 bases separating them. DNA for the CDR3: TGCGCCAGCAGTCGCCTCCTAGGGGGTAAGGTAGAGACCCAGTACTTC. Protein sequence: CASSRLLGGKVETQYF.

The table lists this clone with a few counts. The chain is built from TRBV6-5 and TRBJ1-2, with 9 bases lining up with TRBD1. V shed 6 bases and J 6 bases; nucleotides not matched to a gene: 5. Germline V gene lookup returns CDR1 MNHEY and CDR2 SVGAGI. The CDR3 has 13 residues. The CDR3 spells CASRETGGDGYTF. DNA of the CDR3: TGTGCCAGCAGAGAGACAGGGGGAGATGGCTACACCTTC.

The V gene is TRBV25-1, the J gene TRBJ1-4, with a tentative D call TRBD1 (6 bases). Germline CDR1 reads MGHDK; CDR2 reads SYGVNS. The CDR3 runs to 15 residues. The V and J ends lost 2 bases and 8 bases respectively, with 15 bases between them. CDR3: CASSEPHRVSEKLFF. The CDR3 nucleotides read TGTGCCAGCAGTGAACCCCACAGGGTATCGGAAAAACTGTTTTTT.

The chain carries TRBV7-8 and TRBJ1-5; possibly TRBD1 for D (6 bases). CDR1 is SGHVS, CDR2 FQNEAQ, per germline. The CDR3 totals 13 residues. Trimming took off 4 bases at V and 5 bases at J, with 9 bases between the two ends. The CDR3 reads CASSWNRDQPQHF. For the CDR3, the DNA is TGTGCCAGCAGCTGGAACAGGGATCAGCCCCAGCATTTT.

V is TRBV7-8 and J is TRBJ2-3; D gene ambiguous. Trimming shortened V by 8 bases and J by 4 bases, and 7 bases separated the two germline ends. Germline V gene data show CDR1 as SGHVS and CDR2 as FQNEAQ. CDR3 length: 11 residues. CDR3 sequence reads: CASFRADTQYF. CDR3 DNA sequence: TGTGCCAGCTTCCGGGCAGATACGCAGTATTTT.

The chain couples TRBV5-6 to TRBJ2-5; D assignment may be TRBD1 or TRBD2 (5 bases each). The V gene lost 0 bases and the J gene lost 1 base, with 10 bases spanning the gap. Germline V CDR1 and CDR2: SGHDT, YYEEEE. The CDR3 is made up of 15 amino acids. The CDR3 sequence is CASSLVGTTQETQYF. CDR3 DNA sequence: TGTGCCAGCAGCTTGGTCGGGACGACCCAAGAGACCCAGTACTTC.

The genes are TRBV9 and TRBJ1-1; TRBD1 matches 10 bases. Germline CDR1 is SGDLS and CDR2 is YYNGEE. The CDR3 runs to 12 residues. Unmatched junction bases numbered 0, after V lost 2 bases and J lost 8 bases. CDR3 in amino acids: CASSVTGGEAFF. DNA of the CDR3: TGTGCCAGCAGCGTGACAGGGGGCGAAGCTTTCTTT. Complete variable domain (other parts from reference TRBV9 and TRBJ1-1): DSGVTQTPKHLITATGQRVTLRCSPRSGDLSVYWYQQSLDQGLQFLIQYYNGEERAKGNILERFSAQQFPDLHSELNLSSLELGDSALYFCASSVTGGEAFFGQGTRLTVV.

V is TRBV5-1 and J is TRBJ1-5; D is unclear. The V gene's germline CDR1 is SGHRS and CDR2 YFSETQ. The germline V and J ends were trimmed by 0 bases and 4 bases, with 5 bases remaining between them. CDR3 length: 13 residues. The CDR3 spells CASSLGPNQPQHF. In DNA form, the CDR3 reads TGCGCCAGCAGCTTGGGGCCAAATCAGCCCCAGCATTTT.

This clone showed up just a few times. The chain recombines TRBV28 with TRBJ1-1; D perhaps matches TRBD1 (5 bases). Trimming removed 5 bases from V and 0 bases from J, with 13 bases in between. Germline CDR1 is MDHEN and CDR2 is SYDVKM. This CDR3 comprises 15 residues. The CDR3 DNA reads TGTGCCAGCAGTATTTCCTCGACAGTGAACACTGAAGCTTTCTTT. Its translation: CASSISSTVNTEAFF. The variable domain in full, completed from reference TRBV28 and TRBJ1-1, reads DVKVTQSSRYLVKRTGEKVFLECVQDMDHENMFWYRQDPGLGLRLIYFSYDVKMKEKGDIPEGYSVSREKKERFSLILESASTNQTSMYLCASSISSTVNTEAFFGQGTRLTVV.

V is TRBV5-1 and J is TRBJ2-5; 11 nucleotides line up with TRBD1. This CDR3 has 15 amino acids. With V trimmed by 4 bases and J by 4 bases, 6 bases remained unmatched. Per germline, CDR1 SGHRS and CDR2 YFSETQ. The CDR3 is CASSLAGTGGETQYF. DNA of the CDR3: TGCGCCAGCAGCCTGGCGGGGACAGGGGGAGAGACCCAGTACTTC. The variable domain in full, completed from reference TRBV5-1 and TRBJ2-5, reads KAGVTQTPRYLIKTRGQQVTLSCSPISGHRSVSWYQQTPGQGLQFLFEYFSETQRNKGNFPGRFSGRQFSNSRSEMNVSTLELGDSALYLCASSLAGTGGETQYFGPGTRLLVL.

The chain recombines TRBV5-1 with TRBJ1-5; 7 bases line up with TRBD1. CDR1 is SGHRS and CDR2 is YFSETQ in the germline V gene. V lost 4 bases to trimming and J lost 4 bases; unmatched junction nucleotides: 8. CDR3 size: 15 residues. The CDR3 nucleotides read TGCGCCAGCAGCAGGGACAGTACATCAAATCAGCCCCAGCATTTT. Translation: CASSRDSTSNQPQHF.

In DNA form, the CDR3 reads TGTGCCAGACTGTACAGGGGAGGAAACACCATATATTTT. Translation gives CARLYRGGNTIYF. The chain links TRBV6-4 to TRBJ1-3; TRBD1 aligns across 7 bases. The length of the CDR3 is 13 residues. Germline V gene sequence: CDR1 MRHNA, CDR2 SNTAGT. V gave up 9 bases and J gave up 4 bases; unmatched junction bases: 6.